These T cell receptor beta chains were read from a single sample in a study of graft-versus-host responses after intestinal transplantation. Sequencing used immunoSEQ multiplex PCR; TCRdb keeps in-frame clones, though not all of them. Among under 130,000 clones listed, 80% to 95% were seen once. For these receptors, no antigen is known. Sequenced here: unstimulated CD8+ T cells sorted from spleen or lymph node cells, sampled before intestinal transplant. The receptors shown here come from a human donor who received an intestinal transplant. CDR3s include the opening cysteine and the closing phenylalanine or tryptophan. The D gene is left open where the match is weak. The size of a clone is reported for some rows only, either as once, few or many, or as a class for expanded clones.

>NA|TRBJ2-2|TRBV30|NA
TGTGCCTGGAGTCTCTCAGTTGGCGGGGAGCTGTTTTTT
CAWSLSVGGELFF
>NA|TRBJ2-1|TRBV30|TRBD2
TGTGCCTGGAGTGTGAGCGGGGTTATCAATGAGCAGTTCTTC
CAWSVSGVINEQFF
>NA|TRBJ2-7|TRBV11-2|TRBD1
TGTGCCAGCAGCTTATGGCCGGACAGGTCTGAGGAGCAGTACTTC
CASSLWPDRSEEQYF
>NA|TRBJ2-1|TRBV12-5|NA
TGTGCTAGTGGTTTCCCCCCTAGTAACAATGAGCAGTTCTTC
CASGFPPSNNEQFF
>few|TRBJ2-2|TRBV30|NA
TGTGCCTGGAGTGACCCTTCCAGGGAGCTGTTTTTT
CAWSDPSRELFF
>NA|TRBJ2-1|TRBV5-5|NA
TGTGCCAGCAGTTACGCAGCTAGCAATGAGCAGTTCTTC
CASSYAASNEQFF
>NA|TRBJ1-4|TRBV10-3|NA
TGTGCCATCAGTGATGCAGGGGTAAATGAAAAACTGTTTTTT
CAISDAGVNEKLFF
>NA|TRBJ2-3|TRBV9|NA
TGTGCCAGCAGCGTAGAGGGGGGGGGAAGCACAGATACGCAGTATTTT
CASSVEGGGSTDTQYF
>NA|TRBJ2-7|TRBV7-2|NA
TGTGCCAGCAGCCCTTCCTACGAGCAGTACTTC
CASSPSYEQYF
>NA|TRBJ2-5|TRBV9|TRBD2
TGTGCCAGCAGTGTTAGCGGGGGTACTCGTCAAGAGACCCAGTACTTC
CASSVSGGTRQETQYF
>NA|TRBJ2-1|TRBV11-2|TRBD2
TGTGCCAGCAGCCTCGCCTCGGGGGGGACCTACAATGAGCAGTTCTTC
CASSLASGGTYNEQFF
>NA|TRBJ2-7|TRBV5-4|NA
TGTGCCAGCAGCTTGGAGGGGGGTCCCTACGAGCAGTACTTC
CASSLEGGPYEQYF
>NA|TRBJ2-7|TRBV5-4|TRBD1
TGTGCCAGCAGCGAGGGACAGGTCCTCCCGACCTACGAGCAGTACTTC
CASSEGQVLPTYEQYF
>NA|TRBJ1-1|TRBV7-9|NA
TGTGCCAGCAGCCCTCAGGGGACTGAAGCTTTCTTT
CASSPQGTEAFF
>NA|TRBJ2-1|TRBV21-1|NA
TGTGCCAGCATCTCAGGGGACAGCTCCTACAATGAGCAGTTCTTC
CASISGDSSYNEQFF
>NA|TRBJ2-2|TRBV9|TRBD1
TGTGCCAGCAGCGCTACAGGGGCCCCGAGGGAGCTGTTTTTT
CASSATGAPRELFF
>NA|TRBJ2-1|TRBV2|TRBD2
TGTGCCAGCGGAAGCGGGGGGGTCTACAATGAGCAGTTCTTC
CASGSGGVYNEQFF
>NA|TRBJ1-1|TRBV7-8|NA
TGTGCCAGCAGCTCCGAGGGTTTCGGTGAGACTGAAGCTTTCTTT
CASSSEGFGETEAFF
>NA|TRBJ2-7|TRBV7-8|NA
TGTGCCAGCAGCTCCAATTACGAGCAGTACTTC
CASSSNYEQYF
>NA|TRBJ2-1|TRBV9|NA
TGTGCCAGCAGCGCCCCCCTCGGGTATGAGCAGTTCTTC
CASSAPLGYEQFF
>NA|TRBJ1-1|TRBV19|NA
TGTGCCAGTAGTATAGGTCAGGGTGGGACTGAAGCTTTCTTT
CASSIGQGGTEAFF
>NA|TRBJ2-1|TRBV15|TRBD2
TGTGCCACCAGCTCCGGGACTAGCGCCGGGGATGAGCAGTTCTTC
CATSSGTSAGDEQFF
>NA|TRBJ1-1|TRBV6-5|NA
TGTGCCAGCAGTTACTCGATACAAATGAACACTGAAGCTTTCTTT
CASSYSIQMNTEAFF
>NA|TRBJ2-1|TRBV9|NA
TGTGCCAGCAGCGACCCAGGGGACGAATCTTTGGTTCGAGATGAGCAGTTCTTC
CASSDPGDESLVRDEQFF